The T cell receptor beta chain described here comes from a study of cytomegalovirus exposure and HLA in healthy donors. PCR was performed using 60 Vbeta and 13 Jbeta primers. The method was immunoSEQ multiplex PCR; TCRdb's version includes in-frame clones alone and lacks a portion of them. Of 150,000 to 200,000 clones in the sample, around 82% were seen once. The clonotype was recovered from a man aged 35-49 years in good health and CMV-seronegative. The specimen sequenced was PBMCs.

CDR3 in DNA: TGTGCCAGCAGTGAATGGGGTCAGGGGAACTCCTACGAGCAGTACTTC. Translation: CASSEWGQGNSYEQYF. This chain joins TRBV25-1 and TRBJ2-7; weak D call: TRBD1 (6 bases). The V gene's germline CDR1 is MGHDK and CDR2 SYGVNS. Trimming left V 1 base short and J 0 bases short, with 13 bases between. The CDR3 has 16 residues.